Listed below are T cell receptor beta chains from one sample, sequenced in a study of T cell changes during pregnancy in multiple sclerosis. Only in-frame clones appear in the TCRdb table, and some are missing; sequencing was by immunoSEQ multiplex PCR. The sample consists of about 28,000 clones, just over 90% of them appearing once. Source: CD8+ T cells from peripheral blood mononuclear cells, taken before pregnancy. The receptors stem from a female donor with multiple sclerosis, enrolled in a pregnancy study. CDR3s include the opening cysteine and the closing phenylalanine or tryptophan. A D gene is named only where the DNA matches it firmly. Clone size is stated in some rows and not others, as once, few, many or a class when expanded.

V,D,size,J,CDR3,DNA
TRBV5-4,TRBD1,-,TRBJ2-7,CASSLGTGGYEQYF,TGTGCCAGCAGCCTCGGGACAGGGGGCTACGAGCAGTACTTC
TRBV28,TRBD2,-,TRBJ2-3,CASSPDKSGRGTDTQYF,TGTGCCAGCAGTCCCGACAAAAGCGGGAGGGGAACAGATACGCAGTATTTT
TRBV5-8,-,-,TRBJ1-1,CASSLGGQTNTEAFF,TGTGCCAGCAGCTTGGGAGGTCAAACGAACACTGAAGCTTTCTTT
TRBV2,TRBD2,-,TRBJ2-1,CAILTSGSSNEQFF,TGTGCCATCCTGACTAGCGGGAGTAGTAATGAGCAGTTCTTC
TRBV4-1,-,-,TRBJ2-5,CASSQDQGGETQYF,TGCGCCAGCAGCCAAGATCAGGGGGGAGAGACCCAGTACTTC
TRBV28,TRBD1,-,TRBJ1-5,CASSFDREVQPQHF,TGTGCCAGCAGTTTCGACAGGGAGGTTCAGCCCCAGCATTTT
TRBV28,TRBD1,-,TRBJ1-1,CASSSDRAWDTEAFF,TGTGCCAGCAGTTCAGACAGGGCCTGGGACACTGAAGCTTTCTTT
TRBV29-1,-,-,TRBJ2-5,CSVESREDVGETQYF,TGCAGCGTTGAGTCGAGGGAGGACGTTGGAGAGACCCAGTACTTC
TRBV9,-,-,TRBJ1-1,CASSARPGGSTEAFF,TGTGCCAGCAGCGCCCGACCGGGAGGGTCCACTGAAGCTTTCTTT
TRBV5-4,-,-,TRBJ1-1,CASSRGNTEAFF,TGTGCCAGCAGCCGGGGGAACACTGAAGCTTTCTTT
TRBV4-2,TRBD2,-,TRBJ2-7,CASSQKELAGPYEQYF,TGTGCCAGCAGCCAAAAGGAACTAGCGGGGCCCTACGAGCAGTACTTC
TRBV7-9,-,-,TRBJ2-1,CASSLGGFNEQFF,TGTGCCAGCAGCTTAGGAGGATTCAATGAGCAGTTCTTC
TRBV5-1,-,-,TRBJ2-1,CASSLGGGDNEQFF,TGCGCCAGCAGCTTGGGAGGGGGAGACAATGAGCAGTTCTTC
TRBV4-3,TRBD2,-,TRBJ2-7,CASSQDLVREGMNEQYF,TGCGCCAGCAGCCAAGATCTGGTGCGGGAGGGCATGAACGAGCAGTACTTC
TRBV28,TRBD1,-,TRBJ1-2,CASSWDLDRAQRGYTF,TGTGCCAGCAGTTGGGACCTTGACAGGGCCCAAAGAGGCTACACCTTC
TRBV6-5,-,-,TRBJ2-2,CASSEYVGELFF,TGTGCCAGCAGCGAGTATGTCGGGGAGCTGTTTTTT
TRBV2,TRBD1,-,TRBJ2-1,CASSEWDRGGDEQFF,TGTGCCAGCAGTGAGTGGGACAGGGGTGGCGATGAGCAGTTCTTC
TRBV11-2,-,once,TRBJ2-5,CASSPHTEETQYF,TGTGCCAGCAGCCCCCACACAGAAGAGACCCAGTACTTC
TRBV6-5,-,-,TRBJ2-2,CASSYSRGAGELFF,TGTGCCAGCAGTTACTCCAGGGGGGCCGGGGAGCTGTTTTTT
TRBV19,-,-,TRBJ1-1,CASSSTVNTEAFF,TGTGCCAGTAGTTCGACAGTGAACACTGAAGCTTTCTTT
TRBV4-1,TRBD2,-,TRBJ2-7,CASSQDSGSFSEQYF,TGCGCCAGCAGCCAAGATAGCGGGAGTTTCTCCGAGCAGTACTTC
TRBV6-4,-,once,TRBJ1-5,CASSPTGENQPQHF,TGTGCCAGCAGCCCAACCGGGGAAAATCAGCCCCAGCATTTT
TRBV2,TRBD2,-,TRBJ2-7,CASRRTSEAYYEQYF,TGTGCCAGCAGGAGGACTAGCGAAGCATACTACGAGCAGTACTTC
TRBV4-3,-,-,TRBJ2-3,CASSQDSAPSTDTQYF,TGCGCCAGCAGCCAAGATAGTGCCCCTAGCACAGATACGCAGTATTTT
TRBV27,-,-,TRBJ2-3,CASSRKDISTDTQYF,TGTGCCAGCAGTCGAAAGGACATTAGCACAGATACGCAGTATTTT
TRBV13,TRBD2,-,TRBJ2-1,CASSFGTSGYNEQFF,TGTGCCAGCAGCTTTGGGACTAGCGGCTACAATGAGCAGTTCTTC
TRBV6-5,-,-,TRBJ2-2,CASSYTGTNTGELFF,TGTGCCAGCAGTTACACAGGCACGAACACCGGGGAGCTGTTTTTT
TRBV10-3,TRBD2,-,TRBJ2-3,CATGLAAHTDTQYF,TGTGCCACTGGACTAGCGGCGCACACAGATACGCAGTATTTT
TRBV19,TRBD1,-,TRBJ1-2,CASTMHRGGEGGYGGYTF,TGTGCCAGTACCATGCACAGGGGGGGTGAGGGGGGCTACGGTGGCTACACCTTC
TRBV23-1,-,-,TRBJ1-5,CASSQSLGTINQPQHF,TGCGCCAGCAGTCAATCCCTCGGGACAATCAATCAGCCCCAGCATTTT
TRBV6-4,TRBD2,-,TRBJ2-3,CASSDKAGDGTDTQYF,TGTGCCAGCAGTGATAAAGCGGGAGACGGCACAGATACGCAGTATTTT
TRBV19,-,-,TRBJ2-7,CASSMSRGVYEQYF,TGTGCCAGTAGTATGTCCAGGGGGGTCTACGAGCAGTACTTC
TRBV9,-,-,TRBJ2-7,CASSPGVGYEQYF,TGTGCCAGCAGCCCAGGGGTGGGCTACGAGCAGTACTTC
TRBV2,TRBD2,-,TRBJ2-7,CASSAGTRVYEQYF,TGTGCCAGCAGCGCCGGGACTAGAGTCTACGAGCAGTACTTC
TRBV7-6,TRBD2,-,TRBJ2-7,CASSLEREQGEQYF,TGTGCCAGCAGCTTAGAGCGGGAGCAGGGCGAGCAGTACTTC
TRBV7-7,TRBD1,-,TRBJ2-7,CASSFGQGYEQYF,TGTGCTAGCAGCTTCGGACAGGGCTACGAGCAGTACTTC
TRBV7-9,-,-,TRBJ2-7,CASSLDSLGPREQYF,TGTGCCAGCAGCTTAGATTCCCTGGGCCCCCGCGAGCAGTACTTC
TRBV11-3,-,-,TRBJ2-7,CASSLDVAGPSYEQYF,TGTGCCAGCAGCTTAGATGTTGCAGGTCCGTCCTACGAGCAGTACTTC
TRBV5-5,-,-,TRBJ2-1,CASSLETGVINEQFF,TGTGCCAGCAGCTTGGAGACAGGCGTAATTAATGAGCAGTTCTTC
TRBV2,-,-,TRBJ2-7,CASSESVGGEQYF,TGTGCCAGCAGTGAGAGTGTAGGGGGCGAGCAGTACTTC
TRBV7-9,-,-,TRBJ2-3,CASSLSTATADTQYF,TGTGCCAGCAGCCTCTCGACGGCGACAGCAGATACGCAGTATTTT